The present T cell receptor (beta chain) was sequenced within a study of blood T cells in healthy people across ages. Overall study findings and caveats: There was no known CMV status for donors, so expanded clonotype changes were possibly confounded.

In this sample, this clonotype turned up many times. Its antigen is unknown. A second PCR of 7 to 11 cycles used a sample-barcoded 5' primer and a J-beta primer mix. Each cDNA was tagged by a template-switch adaptor containing 12 random nucleotides. TCRdb reprocessed the 5' RACE reads with MiXCR, giving one entry per CDR3 protein. The sample lists about 800,000 distinct CDR3 sequences; just under 25% were seen once. The CDR3 extends over 14 amino acids. CDR1 is SGHRS and CDR2 is YFSETQ in the germline V gene. This sample was also put to use in a study of T cells of mothers and their children. That paper adds: The people who donated were a few healthy Caucasian mothers and their six children.

The V call is TRBV5-1, the J call TRBJ2-5, with 11 positions matching TRBD2. Judging by the DNA end, TRBJ2-1 fits better; the J call may be wrong. The sequence derives from a boy between 10 and 17 years old in good health. Sequencing used blood. As DNA, the CDR3 is TGCGCCAGCAAGGGACTAGCGGCTTACAATGAGCAGTTCTTC. It specifies CASKGLAAYNEQFF.